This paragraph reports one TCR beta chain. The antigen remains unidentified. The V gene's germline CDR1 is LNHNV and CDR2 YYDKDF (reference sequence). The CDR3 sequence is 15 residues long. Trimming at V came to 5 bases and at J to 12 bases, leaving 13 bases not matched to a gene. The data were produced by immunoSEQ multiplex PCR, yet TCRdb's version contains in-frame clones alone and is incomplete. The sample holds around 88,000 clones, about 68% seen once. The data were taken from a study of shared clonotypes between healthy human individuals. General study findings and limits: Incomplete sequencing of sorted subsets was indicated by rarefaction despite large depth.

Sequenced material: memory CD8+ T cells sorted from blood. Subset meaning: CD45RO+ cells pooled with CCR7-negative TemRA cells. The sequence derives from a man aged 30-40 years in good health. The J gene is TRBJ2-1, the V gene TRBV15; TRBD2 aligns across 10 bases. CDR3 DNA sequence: TGTGCCACCAGCGAACTAGCGGGGTCCGGGGGAGGGCAGTTCTTC. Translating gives CATSELAGSGGGQFF.